This TCR beta chain was obtained from a study of Tregs in tolerant kidney transplant recipients. Study-wide findings and caveats: In tolerant patients, donor-specific Tregs outgrew total Tregs, suggesting antigen-driven expansion.

For this clone: What it recognizes is unknown.

Sequenced by immunoSEQ multiplex PCR; TCRdb stores in-frame clones only, minus some. The table has fewer than 80,000 clones, roughly nine tenths seen once. The clonotype originates from a human donor who received a combined kidney and bone marrow transplant. This specimen was CD4+ T cells from blood, taken before the transplant.

The DNA for the CDR3 is TGTGCCATCAGTCCGGGACAACCAACTGAAGCTTTCTTT. It translates to CAISPGQPTEAFF. The V gene is TRBV10-3, the J gene TRBJ1-1; a weak D match, TRBD1 (6 bases). The length of the CDR3 is 13 residues. Trimming removed 5 bases at V and 5 bases at J, with 12 bases between. CDR1 is ENHRY, CDR2 SYGVKD, per germline.